These 31 T cell receptor beta chains originate from one sample sequenced in a study of CD8 T cells in ankylosing spondylitis (dated by TCRdb to about 2017). To prepare the library, 5' RACE was applied. The listed sequencing device is Illumina HiSeq 2500. TCRdb reworked the public reads: Q25 trimming with fastp, MiXCR clone assembly, productive beta chains retained. Rows matching on CDR3 protein sequence are summarized as one entry with the most common DNA and genes. Across this sample there are about 160,000 distinct CDR3 sequences, with roughly 10% seen only once. The ten largest clonotypes hold roughly 16% of the sample. The material sequenced was blood, either unsorted or a sorted T cell fraction (not recorded which). Receptors were obtained from a female donor with ankylosing spondylitis or in good health (not recorded which).

This rearrangement joins TRBV7-2 to TRBJ2-3; tentative D call: TRBD1 (5 bases). Deletions cut 1 base from V and 2 bases from J, with 10 bases between. This CDR3 has 15 residues. Germline V lookup: CDR1 SGHTA, CDR2 FQGNSA. As DNA, the CDR3 is TGTGCCAGCAGCTTAGAAGGACACCTCACAGATACGCAGTATTTT. This translates into CASSLEGHLTDTQYF.

The chain links TRBV6-2 or TRBV6-3 to TRBJ1-4, with 7 positions matching TRBD1. V shed 6 bases, J shed 10 bases, and the junction held 14 bases outside the gene matches. CDR1 and CDR2 from the germline V gene are MNHEY and SVGEGT. This CDR3 has 15 residues. Written as DNA, the CDR3 is TGTGCCAGCAGCCCCACCCTTGACAGGGTTGGAAAACTGTTTTTT. It is translated as CASSPTLDRVGKLFF.

The CDR3 reads CASSYRTSGKETQYF. The DNA of the CDR3 is TGTGCCAGCAGTTACAGGACTAGCGGGAAAGAGACCCAGTACTTC. This rearrangement joins TRBV6-5 to TRBJ2-5; TRBD2 matches at 12 bases. Germline-derived CDR1 and CDR2 are MNHEY and SVGAGI. The CDR3 is 15 amino acids. V shed 2 bases and J 3 bases; nucleotides not matched to a gene: 1.

CDR3: CSALPTSSGRANEQFF. CDR3 DNA sequence: TGCAGTGCCCTACCCACGAGTAGCGGGAGGGCGAATGAGCAGTTCTTC. This sequence joins TRBV20-1 and TRBJ2-1; 11 positions agree with TRBD2. Germline CDR1 and CDR2: DFQATT and SNEGSKA (reference sequence). The CDR3 is made up of 16 amino acids. V shed 6 bases and J 7 bases; nucleotides not matched to a gene: 14.

The chain employs TRBV28 and TRBJ2-1, with D unresolved. The V end was cut by 5 bases, the J end by 8 bases, with 13 bases between. The CDR3 loop spans 13 amino acids. Germline CDR1 MDHEN, CDR2 SYDVKM. The CDR3 nucleotides are TGTGCCAGCAGTCACTCATGGACCCATGAGCAGTTCTTC. Translating gives CASSHSWTHEQFF.

The chain carries TRBV28 and TRBJ2-7; 9 nucleotides line up with TRBD1. Looked up from germline, CDR1 is MDHEN and CDR2 is SYDVKM. CDR3 size: 15 residues. Germline trimming cut 4 bases from V and 4 bases from J; bases unmatched to any gene: 8. The CDR3 protein is CASSSPGDRDYEQYF. The CDR3 bases are TGTGCCAGCAGTTCCCCCGGGGACAGGGATTACGAGCAGTACTTC.

This chain links TRBV15 with TRBJ2-1; 11 nucleotides agree with TRBD2. The V segment lost 1 base and the J segment 3 bases; nucleotides outside the gene matches: 5. The CDR3 has 17 residues. Germline-derived CDR1 and CDR2 are LNHNV and YYDKDF (reference sequence). The CDR3 protein is CATSRGLTSGVYNEQFF. The CDR3 coding sequence is TGTGCCACCAGCAGAGGATTGACTAGCGGGGTCTACAATGAGCAGTTCTTC. Drawing the rest from reference TRBV15 and TRBJ2-1, the complete variable domain is DAMVIQNPRYQVTQFGKPVTLSCSQTLNHNVMYWYQQKSSQAPKLLFHYYDKDFNNEADTPDNFQSRRPNTSFCFLDIRSPGLGDTAMYLCATSRGLTSGVYNEQFFGPGTRLTVL.

This clonotype was counted between two and nine times. J is TRBJ2-1 and V is TRBV12-3 or TRBV12-4, with 8 bases aligning to TRBD1. The V segment lost 5 bases and the J segment 5 bases; nucleotides outside the gene matches: 11. The CDR3 totals 16 residues. The CDR3 loop is CASSLARGQVDNEQFF. In nucleotides, the CDR3 is TGTGCCAGCAGTCTGGCGAGGGGACAGGTCGACAATGAGCAGTTCTTC.

This clonotype was recorded many times. J is TRBJ2-7 and V is TRBV5-5; D is uncertain. In germline, CDR1 is SGHKS, CDR2 YYEKEE (reference sequence). V was pared by 1 base and J by 4 bases, with 6 bases between. The CDR3 length is 12 residues. The CDR3 sequence: CASSLTEYEQYF. The CDR3 nucleotides read TGTGCCAGCAGCTTGACCGAGTACGAGCAGTACTTC.

J is TRBJ2-2 and V is TRBV6-5; maybe TRBD2 (6 bases). This CDR3 is 17 amino acids long. Germline loops: CDR1 MNHEY, CDR2 SVGAGI. Between the trimmed V and J ends, which lost 4 bases and 3 bases, there was a span of 18 bases. The CDR3 DNA sequence: TGTGCCAGCAGTTTCCGCGGACGGAGGGTTTACACCGGGGAGCTGTTTTTT. This gives the protein CASSFRGRRVYTGELFF.

This clonotype showed up just a few times. V gene TRBV11-2 combines with J gene TRBJ2-3, with D maybe TRBD1 (6 bases). CDR1 and CDR2 (germline): SGHAT, FQNNGV. The ends were cut back, 1 base at V and 4 bases at J, with 12 bases in the middle. The CDR3 sequence is 15 residues long. This CDR3 is CASSLAGRGPDTQYF. The DNA for the CDR3 is TGTGCCAGCAGCTTAGCCGGCAGGGGTCCAGATACGCAGTATTTT.

This clonotype was picked up a small number of times. The chain has TRBV9 and TRBJ1-5; perhaps TRBD1 as D (5 bases). Germline V gene lookup returns CDR1 SGDLS and CDR2 YYNGEE. V dropped 0 bases and J dropped 2 bases, with 9 bases sitting between them. This CDR3 is 15 amino acids long. CDR3 in DNA: TGTGCCAGCAGCGTAGGGGGGAAGGGCAATCAGCCCCAGCATTTT. It translates to CASSVGGKGNQPQHF.

There are many counts of this clonotype. The rearrangement joins TRBV6-1 to TRBJ2-2; D uncertain. Trimming took off 8 bases at V and 4 bases at J, with 23 bases between the two ends. Germline V gene lookup returns CDR1 MNHNS and CDR2 SASEGT. The CDR3 is made up of 17 amino acids. In DNA, the CDR3 is TGTGCCAGCGCCCCGGGCGAGACGACCTCGACCACCGGGGAGCTGTTTTTT. As protein: CASAPGETTSTTGELFF.

The chain carries TRBV9 and TRBJ2-1, with a possible D match to TRBD2 (5 bases). This CDR3 has 14 residues. V dropped 4 bases and J dropped 8 bases, with 16 bases sitting between them. Germline values: CDR1 SGDLS, CDR2 YYNGEE. The CDR3 DNA is TGTGCCAGCAGCCCCCGGGCTAGCTGGTATGAGCAGTTCTTC. It codes for CASSPRASWYEQFF.

This clonotype was picked up many times. V and J are TRBV5-5 and TRBJ1-2; D is ambiguous. The CDR3 loop spans 13 amino acids. The ends were cut back, 2 bases at V and 8 bases at J, with 13 bases in the middle. The germline V gene encodes CDR1 SGHKS and CDR2 YYEKEE (reference sequence). The CDR3 sequence is CASSLRGVQGYTF. The CDR3 DNA reads TGTGCCAGCAGCTTACGGGGAGTTCAGGGCTACACCTTC.

CDR3 protein: CASNDGYNQPQHF. For the CDR3, the DNA is TGCGCCAGCAATGACGGCTACAATCAGCCCCAGCATTTT. The chain carries TRBV10-2 and TRBJ1-5; no definite D call. The germline V and J ends were trimmed by 7 bases and 3 bases, with 10 bases remaining between them. This CDR3 contains 13 residues. Germline loops: CDR1 WSHSY, CDR2 SAAADI.

The chain has TRBV19 and TRBJ1-2, with a weak D call TRBD1 (5 bases). The CDR3 loop spans 14 amino acids. V was cut by 7 bases and J by 6 bases, with 18 bases left in between. Germline V gene sequence: CDR1 LNHDA, CDR2 SQIVND (reference sequence). CDR3 coding DNA: TGTGCCAGTATCGGGACCGTCCGAGGCAATGGCTACACCTTC. Encoded protein: CASIGTVRGNGYTF. Full variable domain (missing parts from reference TRBV19 and TRBJ1-2): DGGITQSPKYLFRKEGQNVTLSCEQNLNHDAMYWYRQDPGQGLRLIYYSQIVNDFQKGDIAEGYSVSREKKESFPLTVTSAQKNPTAFYLCASIGTVRGNGYTFGSGTRLTVV.

The rearrangement joins TRBV11-2 to TRBJ2-1; D may be TRBD2 (6 bases). The CDR3 covers 12 residues. V was pared by 9 bases and J by 5 bases, with 11 bases between. Looked up from germline, CDR1 is SGHAT and CDR2 is FQNNGV. The CDR3 region is CASGGTHNEQFF. DNA for the CDR3: TGTGCCAGTGGCGGGACCCACAATGAGCAGTTCTTC.

V and J are TRBV9 and TRBJ2-1, with 7 bases lining up with TRBD2. The length of the CDR3 is 14 residues. Per germline, CDR1 SGDLS and CDR2 YYNGEE. J was trimmed by 8 bases and V by 0 bases; bases with no gene match: 5. The CDR3 nucleotides are TGTGCCAGCAGCGTAGTCGGCGGGAGCGATGAGCAGTTCTTC. Protein: CASSVVGGSDEQFF.

CDR3 residues: CASSSLGGSGSEQFF. CDR3 sequence (DNA): TGTGCCAGCAGTAGTTTGGGCGGGAGTGGGAGTGAGCAGTTCTTC. This chain connects TRBV27 to TRBJ2-1, with 7 positions matching TRBD2. In germline, CDR1 is MNHEY, CDR2 SMNVEV (reference sequence). The CDR3 totals 15 residues. The V and J ends lost 5 bases and 9 bases, in that order; junction bases with no gene match: 13.

The table lists this clonotype with a few counts. This rearrangement joins TRBV6-5 to TRBJ2-7; 9 bases are a match to TRBD2. V lost 2 bases to trimming and J lost 4 bases; unmatched junction nucleotides: 6. In germline, CDR1 is MNHEY, CDR2 SVGAGI. CDR3 length: 15 residues. The CDR3 loop is CASSYGTSLKYEQYF. DNA for the CDR3: TGTGCCAGCAGTTACGGGACTAGCCTAAAGTACGAGCAGTACTTC.

The chain couples TRBV24-1 to TRBJ2-1, with 10 bases aligning to TRBD2. With V trimmed by 7 bases and J by 8 bases, 7 bases remained unmatched. Germline CDR1 KGHDR, CDR2 SFDVKD. The CDR3 has 14 amino acids. DNA for the CDR3: TGTGCCACCAGATCTAGCGGGAGTTTCTATGAGCAGTTCTTC. As protein: CATRSSGSFYEQFF.

Only one count was recorded for this clonotype. This chain connects TRBV6-5 to TRBJ2-7, with a possible D match to TRBD2 (5 bases). CDR1 MNHEY and CDR2 SVGAGI come from the germline V gene. The CDR3 contains 16 residues. Trimming took 2 bases from V and 7 from J, leaving 21 bases between them. CDR3 bases: TGTGCCAGCAGTTACGGGTCGGGGTCTACTACTGGGGAGCAGTACTTC. Its translation is CASSYGSGSTTGEQYF.

This clonotype has more than one count but fewer than ten. The rearrangement uses TRBV3-1 and TRBJ2-7; 9 positions match TRBD2. The CDR3 covers 18 residues. J was trimmed by 4 bases and V by 3 bases; bases with no gene match: 16. Germline V CDR1 and CDR2: LGHDT, YNNKEL (reference sequence). The DNA for the CDR3 is TGTGCCAGCAGCCACTTCCTAACTAGCGGGCTCCGGAGGTACGAGCAGTACTTC. Amino acid sequence: CASSHFLTSGLRRYEQYF.

J is TRBJ2-6 and V is TRBV7-3; the D call may be TRBD1 or TRBD2 (5 bases each). The V gene's germline CDR1 is SGHTA and CDR2 FQGTGA. CDR3 length: 17 residues. V was pared by 3 bases and J by 0 bases, with 12 bases between. The CDR3 loop reads CASSLRGPFSGANVLTF. CDR3 coding DNA: TGTGCCAGCAGCTTGAGGGGACCCTTCTCTGGGGCCAACGTCCTGACTTTC.

This clonotype was counted many times. As DNA, the CDR3 is TGTGCCAGCGGGGGACCCCGGGCCACAGATACGCAGTATTTT. Translated: CASGGPRATDTQYF. This rearrangement joins TRBV25-1 to TRBJ2-3, with D perhaps given as TRBD1 or TRBD2 (5 bases each). CDR1 and CDR2 (germline): MGHDK, SYGVNS. Trimming removed 8 bases from V and 2 bases from J, with 14 bases in between. CDR3 length equals 14 residues.

This clonotype was seen repeatedly, ten times or more. The chain has TRBV29-1 and TRBJ2-5; perhaps D is TRBD1 or TRBD2 (6 bases each). From germline, CDR1 is SQVTM and CDR2 ANQGSEA. Trimming left V 8 bases short and J 3 bases short, with 13 bases between. CDR3 length equals 12 residues. CDR3 loop: CSIVGGKETQYF. The DNA of the CDR3 is TGCAGCATTGTGGGGGGCAAAGAGACCCAGTACTTC.

The table lists this clonotype with a few counts. V usage is TRBV7-2 and J usage is TRBJ2-5, with unresolved D. V dropped 4 bases and J dropped 4 bases, with 4 bases sitting between them. Looked up from germline, CDR1 is SGHTA and CDR2 is FQGNSA. This CDR3 has 11 amino acids. DNA of the CDR3: TGTGCCAGCAGCTGGACAGAGACCCAGTACTTC. It yields the protein CASSWTETQYF.

This chain links TRBV27 with TRBJ2-5; a weak D match, TRBD2 (5 bases). There are 18 residues in the CDR3. The V and J ends lost 1 base and 1 base respectively, with 19 bases between them. CDR1 is MNHEY and CDR2 is SMNVEV in the germline V gene (reference sequence). CDR3 nucleotide sequence: TGTGCCAGCAGTTTATTGAGTGTAAGCGGTAGCCTCCAAGAGACCCAGTACTTC. Amino acids: CASSLLSVSGSLQETQYF.

This clonotype was found a few times. V is TRBV4-3 and J is TRBJ2-7, with TRBD2 as a possible D gene (5 bases). CDR3 length equals 18 residues. The germline CDR1 and CDR2 sequences are LGHNA and YSLEER. The V end lost 0 bases, the J end lost 5 bases, and 23 bases lay between the germline ends. The CDR3 loop reads CASSQDPPTTNSRDEQYF. In DNA form, the CDR3 reads TGCGCCAGCAGCCAAGATCCCCCGACTACTAACTCTCGGGACGAGCAGTACTTC.

This chain joins TRBV20-1 and TRBJ1-4; no clear D. In germline, CDR1 is DFQATT, CDR2 SNEGSKA (reference sequence). The V end was cut by 7 bases, the J end by 0 bases, with 12 bases between. The CDR3 sequence is 14 residues long. DNA for the CDR3: TGCAGTGTCAACGCCCCCCCAACTAATGAAAAACTGTTTTTT. Residues: CSVNAPPTNEKLFF.